This note documents a single TCR beta chain sequence. Its specificity is not known. Sequencing of TCR beta was carried out in blood CD8+ and CD4+ T cells. FACS was used to enrich TEMRA cells, whereas the CD8+ and CD4+ T cells were obtained by negative isolation. The data originate from a study of CD8 T cells in Susac syndrome. Overall study results and limits: It was acknowledged in the study that the number of individuals who were included in its TCR sequencing and HLA analysis was relatively small. CD8+ clonal expansion in Susac was maximal in TEMRA cells and in active patients.

CDR1 is SGHVS and CDR2 is FQNEAQ in the germline V gene. V lost 2 bases and J 0 bases, leaving 10 bases between the germline ends. This CDR3 comprises 15 residues. Random hexamers were used to reverse transcribe the RNA input (roughly 0.5 to 1 ug). TCRdb re-called the immunoSEQ multiplex PCR reads with MiXCR, one entry per CDR3 protein. The sample has about 83,000 distinct CDR3 sequences; roughly 95% are singletons. The sample taken for sequencing was CD8+ T cells from PBMCs. This clonotype was obtained from a human donor with Susac syndrome. The V gene is TRBV7-8, the J gene TRBJ1-1; no definite D call. CDR3 region: CASSLYVYMNTEAFF. For the CDR3, the DNA is TGTGCCAGCAGCTTATATGTCTACATGAACACTGAAGCTTTCTTT.